The text below deals with one T cell receptor beta chain. Its antigen remains unidentified. This entry belongs to a study of OX40 agonist ivuxolimab in advanced cancers. TCRdb's table, derived via immunoSEQ multiplex PCR, lists solely in-frame clones and lacks some. This table holds some 46,000 clones, around 86% found once. Regarding the study as a whole: At doses 0.1 to 3.0 mg/kg, CD4+ and CD8+ clones expanded.

The TCR originated in an adult with an advanced solid tumor such as melanoma, head and neck, liver or kidney cancer. The sample in question was CD4+ or CD8+ T cells sorted from blood, obtained in a trial of the OX40 agonist ivuxolimab.

CDR3: CASSARDRGGGNQPQHF. The CDR3 DNA reads TGTGCCAGTAGTGCTAGGGACCGAGGGGGGGGCAATCAGCCCCAGCATTTT. The gene calls are TRBV19 and TRBJ1-5; D perhaps matches TRBD1 (6 bases). CDR3 length: 17 amino acids. The germline V and J ends were trimmed by 5 bases and 2 bases, with 19 bases remaining between them. Germline V gives CDR1 LNHDA, CDR2 SQIVND (reference sequence).